This T cell receptor beta chain was captured in a study of blood T cell repertoires in COVID-19. Some clones are missing from TCRdb's copy, which holds only in-frame ones; the method was immunoSEQ multiplex PCR. The sample has about 390,000 clones, approximately 89% seen once. This CDR3 has 11 residues. CDR1 and CDR2 from the germline V gene are LGHDT and YNNKEL (reference sequence). With 10 bases clipped from V and 7 bases from J, the junction kept 3 bases outside the gene matches. Sequencing was done on a sample of peripheral blood. The receptor was isolated from a woman aged 55-70 years with COVID-19, enrolled during active disease. This chain links TRBV3-1 (or the pseudogene TRBV3-2) with TRBJ1-1; 10 bases line up with TRBD1. Written as DNA, the CDR3 is TGTGCCATCGGACAGGGGGATGAAGCTTTCTTT. This encodes CAIGQGDEAFF.